Listed here are 9 T cell receptor beta chains from one sample, sequenced in a study of blood T cell repertoires in COVID-19. The data were produced by immunoSEQ multiplex PCR, yet TCRdb's version contains in-frame clones alone and is incomplete. Of 210,000 or so clones listed, approximately 78% are singletons. Sequencing used peripheral blood. Source of these receptors: a woman of 80 years or more with acute or convalescent COVID-19.

This rearrangement joins TRBV2 to TRBJ2-7; TRBD2 is a possible D gene (5 bases). The CDR3 consists of 13 residues. V was trimmed by 6 bases and J by 4 bases, leaving 13 bases between them. The germline CDR1 and CDR2 sequences are SNHLY and FYNNEI. In nucleotides, the CDR3 is TGTGCCAGCAGCTCCGGGGTGGGGTACGAGCAGTACTTC. Translating gives CASSSGVGYEQYF.

The chain has TRBV29-1 and TRBJ2-1, with 10 bases lining up with TRBD1. There are 13 residues in the CDR3. With V trimmed by 5 bases and J by 9 bases, 7 bases remained unmatched. Germline V CDR1 and CDR2: SQVTM, ANQGSEA. The CDR3 coding sequence is TGCAGCGTTAATCCGGGACAGGGGAGTGAGCAGTTCTTC. Translating it yields CSVNPGQGSEQFF.

V is TRBV19 and J is TRBJ2-7; the match to TRBD1 covers 10 bases. CDR3 length: 15 residues. CDR1 and CDR2 from the germline V gene are LNHDA and SQIVND (reference sequence). V lost 7 bases, J lost 4 bases, and 10 bases stayed unmatched. In DNA, the CDR3 is TGTGCCAGTAATAAACAGGGACAGGGGATGTACGAGCAGTACTTC. As protein: CASNKQGQGMYEQYF.

The chain is built from TRBV6-2 or TRBV6-3 and TRBJ2-3, with D possibly being TRBD2 (6 bases). The V end was cut by 6 bases, the J end by 0 bases, with 13 bases between. Germline CDR1 MNHEY, CDR2 SVGEGT. The CDR3 loop spans 15 amino acids. CDR3 sequence (DNA): TGTGCCAGCAGCTGGGGACTGACTAGCACAGATACGCAGTATTTT. This encodes CASSWGLTSTDTQYF.

This clone was picked up a small number of times. The chain employs TRBV12-3 or TRBV12-4 and TRBJ2-3; no clear D gene. V was trimmed by 4 bases and J by 5 bases, leaving 7 bases between them. The CDR3 totals 12 residues. CDR3 nucleotide sequence: TGTGCCAGCAGTTACCGAGTAGATACGCAGTATTTT. Encoded protein: CASSYRVDTQYF.

The chain carries TRBV7-3 and TRBJ2-7; 7 bases are a match to TRBD1. CDR3 length: 16 residues. J was trimmed by 4 bases and V by 0 bases; bases with no gene match: 9. Germline V gene lookup returns CDR1 SGHTA and CDR2 FQGTGA. The CDR3: CASSLTTGDRAYEQYF. The CDR3 DNA sequence: TGTGCCAGCAGCTTAACCACCGGAGACAGGGCTTACGAGCAGTACTTC.

The chain uses TRBV3-1 (or the pseudogene TRBV3-2) and TRBJ1-4; tentatively, D is TRBD1 (5 bases). This CDR3 spans 15 amino acids. Germline CDR1 reads LGHDT; CDR2 reads YNNKEL (reference sequence). The V end was cut by 4 bases, the J end by 8 bases, with 17 bases between. CDR3 sequence: CASSRTRGVEEKLFF. The CDR3, as DNA: TGTGCCAGCAGCCGAACACGGGGGGTTGAAGAAAAACTGTTTTTT.

The CDR3 DNA sequence: TGTGCCAGCAGCTTTTTAGGCGGGGGGGGTTCCTACAATGAGCAGTTCTTC. Encoded protein: CASSFLGGGGSYNEQFF. J is TRBJ2-1 and V is TRBV11-3, with 9 bases lining up with TRBD2. CDR3 length: 17 residues. Looked up from germline, CDR1 is SGHNT and CDR2 is YENEEA. V gave up 3 bases and J gave up 1 base; unmatched junction bases: 7.

The genes are TRBV11-3 and TRBJ2-1, with TRBD1 matching over 11 bases. Trimming removed 5 bases from V and 3 bases from J; junction bases left unmatched: 3. CDR1 and CDR2 (germline): SGHNT, YENEEA. The CDR3 loop spans 15 amino acids. The CDR3 reads CASSGGTGGYNEQFF. The CDR3 DNA sequence: TGTGCCAGCAGCGGCGGGACAGGGGGCTACAATGAGCAGTTCTTC.